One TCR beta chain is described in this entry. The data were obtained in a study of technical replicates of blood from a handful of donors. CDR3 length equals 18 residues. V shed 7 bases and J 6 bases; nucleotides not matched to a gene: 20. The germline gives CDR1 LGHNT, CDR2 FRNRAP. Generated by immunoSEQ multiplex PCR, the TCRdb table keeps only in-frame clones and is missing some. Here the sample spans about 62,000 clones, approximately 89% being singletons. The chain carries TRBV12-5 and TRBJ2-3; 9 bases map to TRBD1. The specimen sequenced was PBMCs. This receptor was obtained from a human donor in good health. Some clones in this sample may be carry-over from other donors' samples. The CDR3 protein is CASALRGTQDRGVDTQYF. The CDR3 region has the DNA TGTGCTAGTGCCCTCAGGGGGACGCAAGACAGGGGGGTGGATACGCAGTATTTT.